These 22 T cell receptor beta chains came from one sample sequenced in a study of cytotoxic CD8 clonotypes in ibrutinib-treated CLL. Generated by immunoSEQ multiplex PCR, the TCRdb table keeps only in-frame clones and is missing some. The top ten hold around an eighth of the sample, which has over 150,000 clones, 55% to 85% seen once. This specimen was PBMCs, taken after 24 months of ibrutinib treatment. The receptors were sampled from a human donor with chronic lymphocytic leukemia.

The rearrangement links TRBV5-6 to TRBJ1-5; no reliable D call. Germline CDR1 reads SGHDT; CDR2 reads YYEEEE. This CDR3 has 13 residues. V was cut by 2 bases and J by 4 bases, with 7 bases left in between. The CDR3 spells CASSFGRNQPQHF. The CDR3 nucleotides are TGTGCCAGCAGCTTTGGGAGGAATCAGCCCCAGCATTTT.

V is TRBV5-1 and J is TRBJ2-5, with 12 bases lining up with TRBD2. Looked up from germline, CDR1 is SGHRS and CDR2 is YFSETQ. This CDR3 spans 15 amino acids. Trimming removed 5 bases from V and 3 bases from J; junction bases left unmatched: 5. The CDR3 coding sequence is TGCGCCAGCAGGACTAGGACTAGCGGGGAAGAGACCCAGTACTTC. Its protein is CASRTRTSGEETQYF.

This clone turned up a few times. V gene TRBV7-8 combines with J gene TRBJ1-2, with D tentatively TRBD1 (6 bases). There are 14 residues in the CDR3. The germline V gene has CDR1 SGHVS and CDR2 FQNEAQ. V lost 1 base and J lost 5, with 11 bases in between. The CDR3 protein is CASSLVGTTYGYTF. The CDR3 bases are TGTGCCAGCAGCTTAGTTGGGACAACTTATGGCTACACCTTC.

The chain is built from TRBV6-4 and TRBJ1-2; 8 bases map to TRBD1. V gave up 9 bases and J gave up 8 bases; unmatched junction bases: 11. CDR1 MRHNA and CDR2 SNTAGT come from the germline V gene. This CDR3 has 13 residues. For the CDR3, the DNA is TGTGCCAGTACGTCAGGGGGCGAGGGCGGCTACACCTTC. Its protein product is CASTSGGEGGYTF.

The genes are TRBV19 and TRBJ2-1, with no clear D. The V gene's germline CDR1 is LNHDA and CDR2 SQIVND (reference sequence). The germline V and J ends were trimmed by 6 bases and 6 bases, with 15 bases remaining between them. CDR3 length: 14 residues. The CDR3 region is CASRAYKLGNEQFF. The CDR3 region has the DNA TGTGCCAGTAGGGCGTATAAATTGGGCAATGAGCAGTTCTTC. The complete variable domain, with remaining parts taken from reference TRBV19 and TRBJ2-1, reads DGGITQSPKYLFRKEGQNVTLSCEQNLNHDAMYWYRQDPGQGLRLIYYSQIVNDFQKGDIAEGYSVSREKKESFPLTVTSAQKNPTAFYLCASRAYKLGNEQFFGPGTRLTVL.

The chain uses TRBV2 and TRBJ2-2, with 9 bases aligning to TRBD2. The CDR3 runs 15 residues. Unmatched junction bases numbered 8, after V lost 6 bases and J lost 6 bases. Germline CDR1 reads SNHLY; CDR2 reads FYNNEI. The CDR3 here is CASRGTSQSAGELFF. CDR3 DNA sequence: TGTGCCAGCAGAGGGACTAGCCAAAGTGCCGGGGAGCTGTTTTTT.

J is TRBJ2-7 and V is TRBV7-8; possible D gene TRBD1, 11 bases. V lost 6 bases and J 7 bases, leaving 28 bases between the germline ends. The V gene's germline CDR1 is SGHVS and CDR2 FQNEAQ. This CDR3 comprises 17 residues. For the CDR3, the DNA is TGTGCCAGCAGTCGGACAGGGGGCAGCGGGAGGGCCGAGGAGCAGTACTTC. Encoded protein: CASSRTGGSGRAEEQYF. The complete variable domain, with remaining parts taken from reference TRBV7-8 and TRBJ2-7, reads GAGVSQSPRYKVAKRGQDVALRCDPISGHVSLFWYQQALGQGPEFLTYFQNEAQLDKSGLPSDRFFAERPEGSVSTLKIQRTQQEDSAVYLCASSRTGGSGRAEEQYFGPGTRLTVT.

The chain uses TRBV11-2 and TRBJ2-1; D not certain. Between the trimmed V and J ends, which lost 3 bases and 6 bases, there was a span of 15 bases. CDR3 length: 15 residues. In germline, CDR1 is SGHAT, CDR2 FQNNGV. In DNA form, the CDR3 reads TGTGCCAGCAGCTTCGGTCCAATGCCTGGCAATGAGCAGTTCTTC. Amino acids: CASSFGPMPGNEQFF.

The V call is TRBV5-4, the J call TRBJ2-3; D is perhaps TRBD1 or TRBD2 (5 bases each). The CDR3 sequence is 14 residues long. Per the germline V gene, CDR1 is SGHNT and CDR2 is YYREEE (reference sequence). Trimming shortened V by 3 bases and J by 0 bases, and 8 bases separated the two germline ends. CDR3 sequence (DNA): TGTGCCAGCAGCTCGGGACGAAGCACAGATACGCAGTATTTT. Amino acids: CASSSGRSTDTQYF.

The chain employs TRBV29-1 and TRBJ2-1; 10 bases are a match to TRBD2. Germline CDR1 is SQVTM and CDR2 is ANQGSEA. The CDR3 has 18 residues. Trimming removed 5 bases from V and 1 base from J; junction bases left unmatched: 14. The CDR3 reads CSVRGLAGELWSYNEQFF. Here the CDR3 DNA reads TGCAGCGTTCGAGGGCTAGCGGGAGAGCTGTGGTCCTACAATGAGCAGTTCTTC.

The V and J genes are TRBV5-1 and TRBJ2-3; D may be TRBD2 (5 bases). Germline values: CDR1 SGHRS, CDR2 YFSETQ. The CDR3 spans 17 residues. Trimming shortened V by 0 bases and J by 2 bases, and 16 bases separated the two germline ends. In DNA, the CDR3 is TGCGCCAGCAGCTTGGGAGGGCAGGCAGGCCCCACAGATACGCAGTATTTT. Encoded protein: CASSLGGQAGPTDTQYF.

CDR3 region: CASSEAPRARGNEQFF. DNA for the CDR3: TGTGCCAGCAGTGAAGCGCCTCGGGCTAGAGGCAATGAGCAGTTCTTC. The gene calls are TRBV2 and TRBJ2-1; D is undetermined. This CDR3 has 16 residues. V lost 0 bases and J 6 bases, leaving 15 bases between the germline ends. The germline CDR1 and CDR2 sequences are SNHLY and FYNNEI. Looking up the rest from reference TRBV2 and TRBJ2-1 gives the full variable domain: EPEVTQTPSHQVTQMGQEVILRCVPISNHLYFYWYRQILGQKVEFLVSFYNNEISEKSEIFDDQFSVERPDGSNFTLKIRSTKLEDSAMYFCASSEAPRARGNEQFFGPGTRLTVL.

The V call is TRBV5-4, the J call TRBJ1-4, with D uncertain. The V gene's germline CDR1 is SGHNT and CDR2 YYREEE (reference sequence). Trimming stripped 3 bases from V and 6 bases from J, with 15 bases between. The CDR3 is 15 residues long. Here the CDR3 reads CASSSRISEDEKLFF. DNA of the CDR3: TGTGCCAGCAGCTCCCGGATTTCGGAAGATGAAAAACTGTTTTTT.

The V and J genes are TRBV9 and TRBJ2-3, with a possible D match to TRBD2 (5 bases). Trimming pared 0 bases from V and 2 bases from J, leaving 13 bases between. The CDR3 consists of 16 residues. Per germline, CDR1 SGDLS and CDR2 YYNGEE. CDR3: CASSVDGVSDTDTQYF. CDR3 coding DNA: TGTGCCAGCAGCGTAGATGGGGTTAGCGACACAGATACGCAGTATTTT.

The chain uses TRBV4-1 and TRBJ1-3, with D tentatively TRBD1 (5 bases). The V and J ends lost 0 bases and 2 bases respectively, with 11 bases between them. The length of the CDR3 is 16 residues. Germline CDR1 and CDR2: MGHRA and YSYEKL. The CDR3 spells CASSQEWGFAGNTIYF. The CDR3 region has the DNA TGCGCCAGCAGCCAAGAATGGGGGTTCGCTGGAAACACCATATATTTT.

This clone has just a few counts. The J gene is TRBJ2-7, the V gene TRBV5-1, with 8 bases that match TRBD1. The V gene's germline CDR1 is SGHRS and CDR2 YFSETQ. This CDR3 comprises 13 residues. Trimming removed 7 bases from V and 5 bases from J; junction bases left unmatched: 8. CDR3 amino acids: CASQDQGANEQYF. CDR3 coding DNA: TGCGCCAGCCAGGATCAGGGGGCGAACGAGCAGTACTTC. Variable domain in full (rest from reference TRBV5-1 and TRBJ2-7): KAGVTQTPRYLIKTRGQQVTLSCSPISGHRSVSWYQQTPGQGLQFLFEYFSETQRNKGNFPGRFSGRQFSNSRSEMNVSTLELGDSALYLCASQDQGANEQYFGPGTRLTVT.

J is TRBJ2-7 and V is TRBV27; 8 nucleotides line up with TRBD2. V trimming: 2 bases; J trimming: 2 bases; junction bases outside the gene matches: 8. Per germline, CDR1 MNHEY and CDR2 SMNVEV (reference sequence). CDR3 length equals 16 residues. The CDR3 DNA sequence: TGTGCCAGCAGTTTAGGGCTAGCGGGCGCCGCCTACGAGCAGTACTTC. This codes for CASSLGLAGAAYEQYF.

V is TRBV5-6 and J is TRBJ1-5; D call uncertain. Trimming took off 3 bases at V and 0 bases at J, with 7 bases between the two ends. Germline CDR1 is SGHDT and CDR2 is YYEEEE. The CDR3 has 14 amino acids. DNA of the CDR3: TGTGCCAGCAGCTCATACAGTAGCAATCAGCCCCAGCATTTT. This gives the protein CASSSYSSNQPQHF.

The sample holds a few counts of this clone. The chain employs TRBV29-1 and TRBJ2-4; 7 positions agree with TRBD2. The CDR3 sequence is 12 residues long. V shed 3 bases and J 7 bases; nucleotides not matched to a gene: 3. Germline V CDR1 and CDR2: SQVTM, ANQGSEA. The CDR3: CSVDDGRNIQYF. CDR3 DNA: TGCAGCGTTGATGACGGGAGGAACATTCAGTACTTC.

The chain employs TRBV4-2 and TRBJ2-4, with TRBD2 matching 16 bases. The CDR3 is 20 residues long. Unmatched junction bases numbered 11, after V lost 4 bases and J lost 2 bases. Per the germline V gene, CDR1 is LGHNA and CDR2 is YNFKEQ. CDR3 sequence: CASSRGTSGRALATKNIQYF. The CDR3 bases are TGTGCCAGCAGCCGCGGGACTAGCGGGAGGGCCCTCGCGACCAAAAACATTCAGTACTTC.

The chain is built from TRBV6-6 and TRBJ2-5, with 10 bases identical to TRBD2. CDR3 length: 14 amino acids. Germline V gives CDR1 MNHNY, CDR2 SVGAGI (reference sequence). Trimming at V came to 3 bases and at J to 5 bases, leaving 3 bases not matched to a gene. CDR3 in amino acids: CASSYLAGGETQYF. CDR3 DNA: TGTGCCAGCAGTTATTTAGCGGGAGGTGAGACCCAGTACTTC.

The chain joins TRBV7-2 to TRBJ2-2; no clear D gene. V lost 2 bases, J lost 3 bases, and 1 base lay in between. Germline V gene sequence: CDR1 SGHTA, CDR2 FQGNSA. The CDR3 runs to 12 residues. The CDR3 spells CASSLHTGELFF. The CDR3 DNA sequence: TGTGCCAGCAGCTTACACACCGGGGAGCTGTTTTTT.